The 18 T cell receptor beta chains below all came from one sample that was sequenced in a study of blood T cell repertoires in COVID-19. The assay was immunoSEQ multiplex PCR, and TCRdb's table has in-frame clones only and misses some. This sample has 140,000 to 150,000 clones, with approximately 91% found just once. The sequencing input was peripheral blood. The receptors were gathered from a man between 65 and 85 years old with acute or convalescent COVID-19.

The chain joins TRBV6-6 to TRBJ2-5, with 8 nucleotides matching TRBD1. The CDR3 has 14 residues. Germline V gene data show CDR1 as MNHNY and CDR2 as SVGAGI (reference sequence). After removal of 6 bases from V and 2 bases from J, the junction contained 5 bases not matched to a gene. CDR3: CASSWDRQQETQYF. The DNA of the CDR3 is TGTGCCAGCAGCTGGGACAGGCAACAAGAGACCCAGTACTTC.

The chain couples TRBV29-1 to TRBJ2-3; tentatively, D is TRBD1 (6 bases). The ends were cut back, 6 bases at V and 4 bases at J, with 17 bases in the middle. The CDR3 is 14 amino acids. Germline CDR1 and CDR2: SQVTM and ANQGSEA. The CDR3 DNA reads TGCAGCGTGAGTAAAGGGGGTTCGTCAGATACGCAGTATTTT. Encoded protein: CSVSKGGSSDTQYF.

In DNA, the CDR3 is TGTGCCAGCAATACCGAGGGGGCCGGGGAGCTGTTTTTT. Translation gives CASNTEGAGELFF. The chain joins TRBV12-3 or TRBV12-4 to TRBJ2-2; D is perhaps TRBD1 (6 bases). V was clipped by 7 bases and J by 6 bases, with 12 bases between them. The CDR3 has 13 residues.

The rearrangement joins TRBV2 to TRBJ2-3; 9 bases map to TRBD2. The CDR3 contains 16 residues. Germline assignment: CDR1 SNHLY and CDR2 FYNNEI. V lost 3 bases to trimming and J lost 2 bases; unmatched junction nucleotides: 6. CDR3 sequence: CASSDIQGLATDTQYF. As DNA, the CDR3 is TGTGCCAGCAGTGATATTCAGGGACTAGCCACAGATACGCAGTATTTT.

This chain connects TRBV19 to TRBJ1-3; no firm D call. This CDR3 contains 15 residues. Germline V lookup: CDR1 LNHDA, CDR2 SQIVND (reference sequence). Trimming removed 1 base at V and 2 bases at J, with 9 bases between. CDR3 in amino acids: CASSIGRTPGNTIYF. In DNA form, the CDR3 reads TGTGCCAGTAGTATAGGCCGGACTCCTGGAAACACCATATATTTT. Looking up the rest from reference TRBV19 and TRBJ1-3 gives the full variable domain: DGGITQSPKYLFRKEGQNVTLSCEQNLNHDAMYWYRQDPGQGLRLIYYSQIVNDFQKGDIAEGYSVSREKKESFPLTVTSAQKNPTAFYLCASSIGRTPGNTIYFGEGSWLTVV.

The rearrangement links TRBV6-1 to TRBJ2-5; unclear D gene. V was pared by 0 bases and J by 4 bases, with 3 bases between. The V gene's germline CDR1 is MNHNS and CDR2 SASEGT. The CDR3 has 12 residues. This CDR3 is CASSEARETQYF. The CDR3 DNA reads as TGTGCCAGCAGTGAAGCGCGAGAGACCCAGTACTTC.

This CDR3 reads CASSLDLDQPQHF. The DNA for the CDR3 is TGCGCCAGCAGCTTGGATTTAGATCAGCCCCAGCATTTT. V and J are TRBV5-1 and TRBJ1-5, with D unresolved. CDR3 size: 13 residues. Trimming stripped 0 bases from V and 5 bases from J, with 6 bases between. Germline CDR1 SGHRS, CDR2 YFSETQ. Looking up the rest from reference TRBV5-1 and TRBJ1-5 gives the full variable domain: KAGVTQTPRYLIKTRGQQVTLSCSPISGHRSVSWYQQTPGQGLQFLFEYFSETQRNKGNFPGRFSGRQFSNSRSEMNVSTLELGDSALYLCASSLDLDQPQHFGDGTRLSIL.

This rearrangement joins TRBV6-1 to TRBJ2-7; possible D gene TRBD1, 6 bases. The germline CDR1 and CDR2 sequences are MNHNS and SASEGT. Trimming took 2 bases from V and 2 from J, leaving 13 bases between them. This CDR3 contains 15 residues. CDR3 amino acids: CASSEKAGVAYEQYF. CDR3 bases: TGTGCCAGCAGTGAAAAAGCAGGGGTGGCCTACGAGCAGTACTTC.

This sequence joins TRBV7-2 and TRBJ1-1; weak D call: TRBD1 (5 bases). Trimming shortened V by 1 base and J by 1 base, and 7 bases separated the two germline ends. CDR1 and CDR2 (germline): SGHTA, FQGNSA. The CDR3 totals 14 residues. CDR3 in DNA: TGTGCCAGCAGCTTAGGACAGCCGAACACTGAAGCTTTCTTT. Protein product: CASSLGQPNTEAFF.

The chain has TRBV10-3 and TRBJ2-1; 10 bases match TRBD1. V shed 5 bases, J shed 4 bases, and the junction held 11 bases outside the gene matches. Per the germline V gene, CDR1 is ENHRY and CDR2 is SYGVKD. The CDR3 covers 17 residues. The CDR3 spells CAISPSIGTGDYNEQFF. DNA of the CDR3: TGTGCCATCAGTCCCTCAATCGGGACAGGGGATTACAATGAGCAGTTCTTC.

The V and J genes are TRBV5-1 and TRBJ2-5; TRBD1 aligns across 7 bases. This CDR3 region has 15 residues. J gave up 3 bases and V 4 bases, and 9 bases lay outside the gene matches. Per the germline V gene, CDR1 is SGHRS and CDR2 is YFSETQ. DNA for the CDR3: TGCGCCAGCAGCCCCCAACCAACAGGGGAAGAGACCCAGTACTTC. Translated: CASSPQPTGEETQYF.

The chain couples TRBV10-1 to TRBJ1-6; D possibly corresponds to TRBD1 (6 bases). V dropped 3 bases and J dropped 5 bases, with 8 bases sitting between them. The germline V gene encodes CDR1 WNHNN and CDR2 SYGVQD (reference sequence). This CDR3 is built from 14 residues. The CDR3 region has the DNA TGCGCCAGCAGTGAAGCAGGGGATAATTCACCCCTCCACTTT. Translation gives CASSEAGDNSPLHF.

J is TRBJ1-5 and V is TRBV11-2; D is perhaps TRBD1 (5 bases). The germline CDR1 and CDR2 sequences are SGHAT and FQNNGV. With 5 bases removed from V and 5 bases from J, the gap between germline ends came to 13 bases. CDR3 length equals 14 residues. CDR3 nucleotides: TGTGCCAGCAGCCTAACCTTAGGGGATCAGCCCCAGCATTTT. Translating gives CASSLTLGDQPQHF.

The chain couples TRBV30 to TRBJ1-1; D perhaps matches TRBD1 (5 bases). CDR3 length: 14 residues. The germline V and J ends were trimmed by 3 bases and 2 bases, with 13 bases remaining between them. The germline V gene encodes CDR1 GTSNPN and CDR2 SVGIG (reference sequence). As DNA, the CDR3 is TGTGCCTGGAGATGGACACTTTCAAACACTGAAGCTTTCTTT. It yields the protein CAWRWTLSNTEAFF. Supplemented by reference TRBV30 and TRBJ1-1, the full variable domain reads SQTIHQWPATLVQPVGSPLSLECTVEGTSNPNLYWYRQAAGRGLQLLFYSVGIGQISSEVPQNLSASRPQDRQFILSSKKLLLSDSGFYLCAWRWTLSNTEAFFGQGTRLTVV.

The V and J genes are TRBV11-2 and TRBJ2-2; perhaps TRBD1 as D (6 bases). The CDR3 spans 14 residues. Per the germline V gene, CDR1 is SGHAT and CDR2 is FQNNGV. V was clipped by 3 bases and J by 3 bases, with 8 bases between them. In DNA, the CDR3 is TGTGCCAGCAGCTTCAACAGGGACACCGGGGAGCTGTTTTTT. It translates to CASSFNRDTGELFF.

Details on this clone: A junction boundary mismatches the germline segment, possibly from a read error. This sequence joins TRBV28 and TRBJ2-7; 8 bases line up with TRBD1. CDR3 length: 14 residues. Germline CDR1 reads MDHEN; CDR2 reads SYDVKM. The CDR3 DNA reads as TGTGCCAGCAGTCCATCAGGGGGCGCCTATGAGCAGTACTTC. It is translated as CASSPSGGAYEQYF.

This clone was counted between two and nine times. The chain has TRBV2 and TRBJ1-1; TRBD1 agrees at 9 bases. The CDR3 totals 14 residues. The V and J ends lost 5 bases and 1 base, in that order; junction bases with no gene match: 2. Germline CDR1 reads SNHLY; CDR2 reads FYNNEI. CDR3 DNA: TGTGCCAGCAGTTTACAGGGGGCGAACACTGAAGCTTTCTTT. As protein: CASSLQGANTEAFF.

This sequence joins TRBV30 and TRBJ2-7; D perhaps matches TRBD2 (5 bases). This CDR3 contains 12 residues. The V end was cut by 4 bases, the J end by 2 bases, with 9 bases between. Looked up from germline, CDR1 is GTSNPN and CDR2 is SVGIG (reference sequence). The CDR3 sequence is CAWTGSPYEQYF. DNA of the CDR3: TGTGCCTGGACGGGGAGCCCCTACGAGCAGTACTTC.